The rows below give T cell receptor beta chains drawn from one sample of a study of CD8 T cells in Susac syndrome. From the immunoSEQ multiplex PCR reads, TCRdb called clonotypes with MiXCR, one entry per CDR3 protein. The table includes approximately 180,000 distinct CDR3 sequences, 95% detected once. Sequenced: CD4+ T cells from PBMCs. These receptors all stem from a human donor with multiple sclerosis. Both conserved end residues are trimmed from each CDR3. Expanded clones are given a class, and other clones once, few, many or no size at all.

NA | TRBJ2-3 | TRBV20-1 | 12 | SASNNRVADTQY
NA | TRBJ2-1 | TRBV5-1 | 10 | ASSWGYNEQF
NA | TRBJ1-5 | TRBV5-6 | 11 | ASSLRQNQPQH
NA | TRBJ2-7 | TRBV30 | 9 | AWAALYEQY
NA | TRBJ1-3 | TRBV20-1 | 15 | SASWREGLNSGNTIY
NA | TRBJ2-7 | TRBV12-5 | 13 | ASGLAPGQANEQY
NA | TRBJ2-7 | TRBV7-2 | 10 | ASSFRPYEQY
NA | TRBJ2-2 | TRBV15 | 11 | ATSFLSSGELF
once | TRBJ2-7 | TRBV7-3 | 13 | ASSAGSPGTGEQY
NA | TRBJ2-3 | TRBV7-9 | 15 | ASSLTSGGAWTDTQY
NA | TRBJ2-1 | TRBV19 | 11 | ASRGTGGNEQF
once | TRBJ1-4 | TRBV7-2 | 10 | ASSLSGGKLF
NA | TRBJ1-2 | TRBV5-4 | 13 | ASSLGTGPNYGYT
NA | TRBJ2-7 | TRBV29-1 | 10 | SASSDRAEQY
NA | TRBJ1-3 | TRBV7-9 | 12 | ASSYVGSGNTIY